This T cell receptor (beta chain) was captured in a study of T cells in Graves' hyperthyroidism and ophthalmopathy. Regarding the study as a whole: Ophthalmopathy onset followed model prediction by a median approximately 6.2 months. Ophthalmopathy and stable hyperthyroidism were separated by a 13 V-J model.

Lactation, pregnancy, other autoimmune disease or uncontrolled infection excluded patients. This clonotype was picked up many times. The antigen remains unidentified. Using RNA transcripts as the source, TCR beta CDR3 regions were amplified. An initial round of RT-PCR targeting the TCR CDR3 relied on the HTBI primer set. MiXCR, applied by TCRdb to the multiplex PCR reads, yields one record per CDR3 protein. The table has 500,000 to 650,000 distinct CDR3 sequences, approximately 17% seen once. V was shortened by 5 bases and J by 2 bases, with 7 bases between the two germline ends. From germline, CDR1 is MNHNS and CDR2 SASEGT. The CDR3 spans 12 residues.

Material for sequencing was blood. The receptor comes from a young woman with Graves' ophthalmopathy. V is TRBV6-1 and J is TRBJ2-7, with a possible D match to TRBD2 (5 bases). CDR3 coding DNA: TGTGCCAGCAGTTCAGCGGCCTACGAGCAGTACTTC. It yields the protein CASSSAAYEQYF.